Following are 12 T cell receptor beta chains from one sample sequenced in a study of cytomegalovirus exposure and HLA in healthy donors. Primers: 60 Vbeta forward and 13 Jbeta reverse. TCRdb keeps only in-frame clones here, not all; method: immunoSEQ multiplex PCR. The sample has about 43,000 clones, approximately 80% seen once. Sequencing was carried out using PBMCs. The receptors derive from a man aged 25 to 40 in good health and CMV-seronegative.

The V and J genes are TRBV9 and TRBJ2-1; D call uncertain. This CDR3 is built from 15 residues. V was clipped by 2 bases and J by 8 bases, with 17 bases between them. Germline V lookup: CDR1 SGDLS, CDR2 YYNGEE. CDR3 nucleotide sequence: TGTGCCAGCAGCGTTTTGGGCTCCACGTTGGATGAGCAGTTCTTC. It yields the protein CASSVLGSTLDEQFF. The variable domain in full, completed from reference TRBV9 and TRBJ2-1, reads DSGVTQTPKHLITATGQRVTLRCSPRSGDLSVYWYQQSLDQGLQFLIQYYNGEERAKGNILERFSAQQFPDLHSELNLSSLELGDSALYFCASSVLGSTLDEQFFGPGTRLTVL.

The V call is TRBV29-1, the J call TRBJ2-3, with D possibly TRBD2 on 5 matching bases. The germline CDR1 and CDR2 sequences are SQVTM and ANQGSEA. The CDR3 sequence is 16 residues long. Trimming cost V 5 bases and J 2 bases, with 20 bases left between them. CDR3 sequence: CSVYSSPVGHTDTQYF. The CDR3 DNA reads as TGCAGCGTTTACTCTAGCCCAGTCGGGCACACAGATACGCAGTATTTT.

The rearrangement links TRBV5-1 to TRBJ2-5; TRBD2 matches at 14 bases. With 5 bases clipped from V and 0 bases from J, the junction kept 6 bases outside the gene matches. This CDR3 comprises 17 residues. Germline CDR1 SGHRS, CDR2 YFSETQ. The CDR3 reads CASRKGTSGGYQETQYF. The CDR3 DNA follows: TGCGCCAGCAGAAAAGGGACTAGCGGGGGATACCAAGAGACCCAGTACTTC.

V is TRBV30 and J is TRBJ2-7; TRBD2 matches 11 bases. V shed 3 bases, J shed 4 bases, and the junction held 11 bases outside the gene matches. The CDR3 has 16 residues. Germline-derived CDR1 and CDR2 are GTSNPN and SVGIG (reference sequence). For the CDR3, the DNA is TGTGCCTGGAGAACGTCAAGACTAGCGGGACCATACGAGCAGTACTTC. It specifies CAWRTSRLAGPYEQYF.

The gene calls are TRBV7-2 and TRBJ2-3, with D possibly TRBD1 on 5 matching bases. CDR1 and CDR2 from the germline V gene are SGHTA and FQGNSA. V gave up 5 bases and J gave up 4 bases, with 16 bases separating them. The CDR3 extends over 15 amino acids. The CDR3 DNA reads as TGTGCCAGCAGCGCAATGGGGCTAGATGCAGATACGCAGTATTTT. It codes for CASSAMGLDADTQYF.

The CDR3 loop reads CASSGLSGYTF. CDR3 bases: TGTGCCAGCAGCGGATTGAGTGGCTACACCTTC. The chain recombines TRBV9 with TRBJ1-2; D call uncertain. The CDR3 loop spans 11 amino acids. V lost 3 bases, J lost 7 bases, and 7 bases lay in between. Germline V gene sequence: CDR1 SGDLS, CDR2 YYNGEE. The entire variable domain, with the rest obtained from reference TRBV9 and TRBJ1-2, is as follows: DSGVTQTPKHLITATGQRVTLRCSPRSGDLSVYWYQQSLDQGLQFLIQYYNGEERAKGNILERFSAQQFPDLHSELNLSSLELGDSALYFCASSGLSGYTFGSGTRLTVV.

The CDR3 bases are TGTGCCAGAAGCTCCCCCACAAAGACAGGAGTTAACTATGGCTACACCTTC. This gives the protein CARSSPTKTGVNYGYTF. This chain uses TRBV5-3 with TRBJ1-2; tentative D call: TRBD1 (6 bases). TRBV5-3 is an ORF, and what it does is uncertain. This CDR3 comprises 17 residues. V lost 3 bases, J lost 1 base, and 19 bases lay in between.

This chain connects TRBV4-2 to TRBJ2-3; 8 nucleotides agree with TRBD1. The trim removed 3 bases at V and 1 base at J, leaving 3 bases unmatched. Germline CDR1 LGHNA, CDR2 YNFKEQ. This CDR3 is 15 amino acids long. The CDR3 DNA sequence: TGTGCCAGCAGCCATCCGGACAGGGGCACAGATACGCAGTATTTT. Protein product: CASSHPDRGTDTQYF.

The V and J genes are TRBV28 and TRBJ2-7; 11 bases match TRBD2. J lost 3 bases, V lost 5 bases, and 12 bases had no gene match. The CDR3 length is 17 residues. Germline loops: CDR1 MDHEN, CDR2 SYDVKM. CDR3 in amino acids: CASSPTPTSGSFYEQYF. The CDR3 DNA follows: TGTGCCAGCAGTCCCACACCTACTAGCGGGAGTTTCTACGAGCAGTACTTC.

V is TRBV27 and J is TRBJ1-2; tentatively, D is TRBD1 (6 bases). CDR1 is MNHEY and CDR2 is SMNVEV in the germline V gene (reference sequence). This CDR3 region has 14 residues. Trimming took off 6 bases at V and 2 bases at J, with 13 bases between the two ends. In DNA form, the CDR3 reads TGTGCCAGCAGACCGGGACACCAAAACTATGGCTACACCTTC. Protein sequence: CASRPGHQNYGYTF.

This clone was found a few times. This chain connects TRBV27 to TRBJ1-1, with D perhaps TRBD1 (5 bases). Looked up from germline, CDR1 is MNHEY and CDR2 is SMNVEV (reference sequence). The CDR3 loop spans 15 amino acids. The germline V and J ends were trimmed by 0 bases and 1 base, with 9 bases remaining between them. CDR3 protein: CASSLSKTANTEAFF. CDR3 nucleotides: TGTGCCAGCAGTTTATCGAAGACAGCGAACACTGAAGCTTTCTTT.

The V call is TRBV19, the J call TRBJ1-6, with 7 bases aligning to TRBD1. V gave up 5 bases and J gave up 10 bases; unmatched junction bases: 5. This CDR3 has 13 residues. Germline CDR1 and CDR2: LNHDA and SQIVND (reference sequence). CDR3 protein: CASSVDRDSPLHF. CDR3 nucleotides: TGTGCCAGTAGTGTTGACAGGGACTCACCCCTCCACTTT.